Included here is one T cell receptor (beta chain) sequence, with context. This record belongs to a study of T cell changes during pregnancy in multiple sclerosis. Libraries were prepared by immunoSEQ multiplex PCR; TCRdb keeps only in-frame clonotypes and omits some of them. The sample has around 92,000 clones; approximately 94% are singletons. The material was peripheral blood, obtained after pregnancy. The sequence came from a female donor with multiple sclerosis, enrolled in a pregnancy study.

CDR3 coding DNA: TGCGCCAGCAGCTTAGCTATAACCGGGGAGCTGTTTTTT. It codes for CASSLAITGELFF. V gene TRBV5-1 combines with J gene TRBJ2-2; D unresolved. V lost 2 bases and J 5 bases, leaving 7 bases between the germline ends. Germline V gene data show CDR1 as SGHRS and CDR2 as YFSETQ. There are 13 residues in the CDR3.